This T cell receptor delta chain was identified during a study of fetal and pediatric gammadelta thymocytes (dated by TCRdb to between 2021 and 2024). For context, the study as a whole: Previously published data and newly generated, unpublished data were combined in the bulk gammadelta thymocyte repertoires, which were used to strengthen a single-cell study of gammadelta thymocyte development. The set of bulk gammadelta thymocyte repertoires included about ten subjects in total: 3 fetal thymus donors and 7 pediatric thymus donors. The bulk gammadelta thymocyte repertoires combined unpublished data with previously published data (refs 27,28). To increase subject numbers and strengthen the CDR3 publicity analysis, bulk TCR repertoire data were added.

Instrument on record: Illumina MiSeq. From the authors' description of their analysis: For the publicity analysis, the Vgamma9Vdelta2 and nonVgamma9Vdelta2 bulk CDR3 files from each subject were merged to form one combined repertoire per subject. CDR3 publicity was scored from 0 to 19 by checking each amino acid sequence across 9 single-cell datasets and 9 to 11 bulk repertoires, using base R and dplyr. TCRdb reprocessed the public data with the CATT caller; entries with the same nucleotide sequence were combined afterwards. The V and J calls and clone size come from TCRdb's table, not from the authors' own analysis. The sample records 1,500 to 2,000 delta-chain clones, roughly 25% of which are singletons. Together, the top ten hold 4.3% of the sample. With regard to this clone: Its antigen target is currently unknown. No base quality information exists; no much larger clone differs at one position.

Overall study outcomes, separate from this receptor: Fetal gammadelta thymocyte repertoires were previously reported to be enriched for TRDV2, TRGV8 and TRGV9 usage, low N additions and public CDR3s compared with post-natal repertoires.

Thymocytes were stained with Zombie NIR viability dye and antibodies against CD3 (UCHT1), TCRgammadelta (11F2), TCRVgamma9 (IMMU360) and TCRVdelta2 (IMMU389). TRD and TRG CDR3 repertoires were generated in bulk, separately, from sorted Vgamma9Vdelta2 and nonVgamma9Vdelta2 gammadelta thymocytes obtained from human fetal and pediatric thymuses. Children undergoing cardiac surgery in Belgium were the source of the pediatric thymus tissue. The pediatric thymus donors included in the study ranged in age from roughly 1 to 12 years. Thymic cell suspensions were prepared from fetal and post-natal thymuses as described previously. NonVgamma9Vdelta2 thymocytes were sorted as CD3+ gammadeltaTCR+ cells that did not have the Vgamma9+Vdelta2+ phenotype. Cell sorting was done on a FACS Aria III cell sorter (BD Biosciences). The CDR3 starts with the cysteine, ends with the phenylalanine, and has 17 residues. CDR3 DNA is the only sequence kept; it has 51 bases, read in frame from the first base. V drops 0 bases and J drops 2 bases, leaving 22 bases in between. As encoded in the germline V gene (reference sequence), CDR1 is TVYSNPD while CDR2 is GDNSRS.

This sequence uses TRDV3 and TRDJ1; TRDD3 might be the D gene, on 5 matching bases. Sequencing was carried out using non-Vgamma9Vdelta2 gamma-delta T cells from the thymus. The cell subset or site label here, explained by the study, means: CD3+gammadeltaTCR+ thymocytes not co-expressing Vgamma9 and Vdelta2. The clonotype originates from a child who underwent cardiac surgery and was recorded as healthy. This receptor has the CDR3 CAFRSEGFGGRTDKLIF. At the DNA level, the sequence is TGTGCCTTTAGGTCCGAGGGATTCGGCGGTCGGACCGATAAACTCATCTTT. The entire variable domain, with the stretches around the CDR3 drawn from the reference TRDV3 and TRDJ1 proteins, is CDKVTQSSPDQTVASGSEVVLLCTYDTVYSNPDLFWYRIRPDYSFQFVFYGDNSRSEGADFTQGRFSVKHILTQKAFHLVISPVRTEDSATYYCAFRSEGFGGRTDKLIFGKGTRVTVEP.